The clone carrying this T cell receptor beta chain was picked up a small number of times. This sample was taken from a study of blood T cell repertoires in COVID-19. Study details: In each case, the material was cDNA or gDNA derived from T cells, B-cell-depleted T cells, or PBMCs.

The CDR3 has 14 residues. Germline V CDR1 and CDR2: SGHRS, YFSETQ. V lost 0 bases and J 0 bases, leaving 6 bases between the germline ends. Study processing details: Using reference gene primer amplification, nucleated cell counts were estimated. Profiled with immunoSEQ multiplex PCR; TCRdb holds only in-frame clones, not every one. V and J calls plus clone size are reproduced from that table; the DNA served to infer D and trimming. Among about 140,000 clones, more than 65% were seen once, and the ten largest hold around 9.6%. Sequenced: peripheral blood. The TCR sequence derives from a man between 60 and 70 years old with active or convalescent COVID-19. The V gene is TRBV5-1, the J gene TRBJ1-2, with D unclear. CDR3 in DNA: TGCGCCAGCAGCTTGGGGCAGTCTAACTATGGCTACACCTTC. Translated: CASSLGQSNYGYTF.